The T cell receptor (beta chain) under discussion was sequenced for a study of beta chain features in type 1 diabetes. For this clone: Its antigen remains unidentified.

Unmatched junction bases numbered 4, after V lost 4 bases and J lost 8 bases. The CDR3 has 15 amino acids. The V gene's germline CDR1 is LNHDA and CDR2 SQIVND (reference sequence). General study results and limits: Any PCR bias toward short templates would affect both groups alike. When Type 1 diabetes patients were examined, their TCRB CDR3s proved moderately but significantly shorter in all four CD4+ subsets.

CD45RO/CCR7/CD25/CD127/CD95/CD27 separated CD4+ naive, central memory, regulatory and stem cell-like memory cells by sorting. Expressed TCRB transcripts were sequenced because the isolated RNA had all been reverse transcribed beforehand. Generated by immunoSEQ multiplex PCR, the TCRdb table keeps only in-frame clones and is missing some. The data contain over 600,000 clones, around an eighth of them singletons. Material: naive CD4+ T cells from blood. The sequence was obtained from a man aged 25-45 years with type 1 diabetes. The chain links TRBV19 to TRBJ2-1; TRBD2 matches at 14 bases. DNA for the CDR3: TGTGCCAGTAGTAGGACTAGCGGGGGGAGGGATGAGCAGTTCTTC. It specifies CASSRTSGGRDEQFF.